This TCR beta chain was recovered during a study of response to subunit inactivated influenza vaccine. TCRdb analysed the RT-PCR reads with MiXCR anew, one entry per CDR3 protein. This table holds 500,000 to 550,000 distinct CDR3 sequences, around 7.7% found once. Findings of the study overall: Each seasonal influenza vaccination, the authors suggested, recruits few new T cells.

Ten or more counts support this clonotype. Its specificity is unknown. Germline CDR1 SGHTA, CDR2 FQGNSA. V was shortened by 4 bases and J by 3 bases, with 16 bases between the two germline ends. This CDR3 spans 16 amino acids. The source is a man aged 50-75 years who received an inactivated influenza vaccine. The chain combines TRBV7-2 with TRBJ2-1; D is possibly TRBD2 (6 bases). The material was PBMCs from blood, obtained less than 30 months after vaccination. The CDR3 bases are TGTGCCAGCAGCTCTCTAGCGCCCCAGCGCTACAATGAGCAGTTCTTC. Amino acids: CASSSLAPQRYNEQFF.